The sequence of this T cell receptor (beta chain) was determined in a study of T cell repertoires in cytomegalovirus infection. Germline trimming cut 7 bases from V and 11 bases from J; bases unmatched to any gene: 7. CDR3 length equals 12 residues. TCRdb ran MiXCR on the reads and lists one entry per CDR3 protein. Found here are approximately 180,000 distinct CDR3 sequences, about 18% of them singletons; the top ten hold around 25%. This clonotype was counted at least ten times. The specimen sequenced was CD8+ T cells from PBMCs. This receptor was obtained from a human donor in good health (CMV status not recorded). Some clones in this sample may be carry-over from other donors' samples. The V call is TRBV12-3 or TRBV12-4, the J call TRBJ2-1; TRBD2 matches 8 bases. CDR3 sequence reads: CASTAAGGKQFF. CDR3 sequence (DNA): TGTGCCAGCACCGCTGCGGGGGGAAAGCAGTTCTTC.